This TCR beta chain was found in a study of blood T cell repertoires in COVID-19. Study context: COVID-19 samples collected from the United States, Italy and Spain covered acute and convalescent phases. Sample material is recorded as cDNA or gDNA derived from T cells, B-cell-depleted T cells, or PBMCs.

Trimming removed 3 bases at V and 1 base at J, with 14 bases between. The V gene's germline CDR1 is SGDLS and CDR2 YYNGEE. The CDR3 consists of 16 residues. Sequencing used immunoSEQ multiplex PCR; TCRdb keeps in-frame clones, though not all of them. The sample holds roughly 200,000 clones; 80% to 85% are singletons and the top ten take approximately 4.7%. The sequenced sample consisted of peripheral blood. This receptor was obtained from a man aged 50-59 years with active or convalescent COVID-19. The V gene is TRBV9, the J gene TRBJ2-1; perhaps TRBD2 as D (6 bases). This CDR3 reads CASSAEGSRSYNEQFF. The CDR3 bases are TGTGCCAGCAGCGCGGAGGGGAGTAGGTCCTACAATGAGCAGTTCTTC.